Sequencing of this T cell receptor (beta chain) was carried out in a study of siplizumab effects on memory and regulatory T cells. Whole-study findings and limits: Naive T cell populations appeared to exhibit greater diversity than memory cells and appeared to be major alloresponse contributors.

The CDR3 is made up of 13 amino acids. The germline V and J ends were trimmed by 4 bases and 4 bases, with 10 bases remaining between them. Germline assignment: CDR1 SGHRS and CDR2 YFSETQ. The protocol was immunoSEQ multiplex PCR, while the TCRdb copy is restricted to in-frame clones and leaves out a portion. The sample holds 50,000 to 70,000 clones, 90% to 98% seen once. In regard to this clone: Its target is not known.

Sequenced sample: naive CD8+ T cells sorted from blood. The sequence derives from a human donor in good health. The chain links TRBV5-1 to TRBJ2-3; the D is unclear. For the CDR3, the DNA is TGCGCCAGCAGCAAAGGGTTTGCAGATACGCAGTATTTT. It specifies CASSKGFADTQYF.